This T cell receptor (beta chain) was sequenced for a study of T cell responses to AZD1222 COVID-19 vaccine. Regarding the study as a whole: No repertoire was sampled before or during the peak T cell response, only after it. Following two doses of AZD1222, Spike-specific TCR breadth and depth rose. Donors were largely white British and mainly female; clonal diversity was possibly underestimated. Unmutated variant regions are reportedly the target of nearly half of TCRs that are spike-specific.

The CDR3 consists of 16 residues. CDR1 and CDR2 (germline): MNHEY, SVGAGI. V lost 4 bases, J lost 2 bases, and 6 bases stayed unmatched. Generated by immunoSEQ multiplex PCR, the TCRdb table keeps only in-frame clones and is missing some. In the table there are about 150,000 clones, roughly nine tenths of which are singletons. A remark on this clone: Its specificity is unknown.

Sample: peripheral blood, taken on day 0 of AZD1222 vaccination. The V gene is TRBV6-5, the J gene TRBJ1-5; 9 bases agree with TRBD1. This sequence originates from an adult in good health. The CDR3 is CASSSETGGRNQPQHF. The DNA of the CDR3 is TGTGCCAGCAGTTCAGAGACAGGGGGTCGCAATCAGCCCCAGCATTTT.